Detailed here is one T cell receptor beta chain. The CDR3 sequence is 14 residues long. The sample belongs to a study of shared clonotypes between healthy human individuals. Profiling relied on immunoSEQ multiplex PCR, and the TCRdb table lists in-frame clones only, not all of them. The sample holds hundreds of thousands of clones, approximately 96% seen once. CD45RO-negative cells were positively selected for CCR7, leaving out terminally differentiated effector memory CD45RA+ cells. The TCR sequence derives from a woman aged 25 to 39 in good health. This chain links TRBV21-1 with TRBJ2-1; TRBD2 is taken as the D call from the table, unchecked against the DNA. TRBV21-1 is termed a pseudogene. Sequenced material: naive CD8+ T cells sorted from blood. CDR3 DNA: TGTGCCAGCATAACGGGAGAAGCGTACAATGAGCAGTTCTTC. It translates to CASITGEAYNEQFF.